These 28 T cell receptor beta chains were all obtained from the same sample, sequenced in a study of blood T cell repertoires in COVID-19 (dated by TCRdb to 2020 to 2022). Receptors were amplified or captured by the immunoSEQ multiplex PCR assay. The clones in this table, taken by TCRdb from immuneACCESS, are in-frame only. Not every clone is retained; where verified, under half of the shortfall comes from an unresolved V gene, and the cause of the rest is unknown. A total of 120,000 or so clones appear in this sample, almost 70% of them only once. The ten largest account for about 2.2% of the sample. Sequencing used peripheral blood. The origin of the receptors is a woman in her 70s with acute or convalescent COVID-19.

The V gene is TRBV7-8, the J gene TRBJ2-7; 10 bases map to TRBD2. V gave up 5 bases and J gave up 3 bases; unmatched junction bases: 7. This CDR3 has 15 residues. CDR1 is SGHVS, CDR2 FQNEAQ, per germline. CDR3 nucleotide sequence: TGTGCCAGCAGCGCCGGGACTAGCGACATCTACGAGCAGTACTTC. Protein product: CASSAGTSDIYEQYF.

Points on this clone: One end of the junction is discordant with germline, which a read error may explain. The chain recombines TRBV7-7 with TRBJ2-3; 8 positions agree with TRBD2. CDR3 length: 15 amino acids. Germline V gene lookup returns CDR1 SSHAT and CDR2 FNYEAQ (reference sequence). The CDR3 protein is CASSPSTSGTDTQYF. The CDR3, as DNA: TGTGCTAGCAGCCCCTCGACTAGCGGCACAGATACGCAGTATTTT.

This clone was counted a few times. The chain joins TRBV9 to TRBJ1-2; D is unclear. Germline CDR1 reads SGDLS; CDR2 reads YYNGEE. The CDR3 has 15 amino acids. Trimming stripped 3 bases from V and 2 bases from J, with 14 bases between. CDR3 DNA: TGTGCCAGCAGCGCCGATTTAGGCAGGAACTATGGCTACACCTTC. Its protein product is CASSADLGRNYGYTF.

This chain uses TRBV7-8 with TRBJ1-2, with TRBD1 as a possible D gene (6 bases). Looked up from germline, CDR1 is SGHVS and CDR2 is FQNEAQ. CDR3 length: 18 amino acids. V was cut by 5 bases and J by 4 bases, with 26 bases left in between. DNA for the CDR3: TGTGCCAGCAGCCCCCTGGGGGCAGGGACCCTTCTCCTCTATGGCTACACCTTC. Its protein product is CASSPLGAGTLLLYGYTF.

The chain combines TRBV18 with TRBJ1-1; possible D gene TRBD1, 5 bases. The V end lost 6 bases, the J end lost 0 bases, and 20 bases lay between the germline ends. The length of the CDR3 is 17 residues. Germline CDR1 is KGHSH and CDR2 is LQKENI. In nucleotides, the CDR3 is TGTGCCAGCTCCCGCGACAGCCTTCCATCAATGAACACTGAAGCTTTCTTT. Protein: CASSRDSLPSMNTEAFF.

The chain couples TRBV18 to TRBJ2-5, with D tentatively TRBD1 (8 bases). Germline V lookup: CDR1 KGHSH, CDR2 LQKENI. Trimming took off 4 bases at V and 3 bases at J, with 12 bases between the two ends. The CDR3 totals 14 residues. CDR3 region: CASSRTGREETQYF. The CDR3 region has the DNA TGTGCCAGCTCACGGACAGGGAGGGAAGAGACCCAGTACTTC.

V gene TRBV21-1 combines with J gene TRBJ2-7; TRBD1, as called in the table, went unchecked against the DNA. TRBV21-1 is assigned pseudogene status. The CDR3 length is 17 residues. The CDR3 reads CASSPNLRGRSSYEQYF. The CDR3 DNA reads TGTGCCAGCAGCCCTAACCTCAGGGGCCGTTCCTCCTACGAGCAGTACTTC.

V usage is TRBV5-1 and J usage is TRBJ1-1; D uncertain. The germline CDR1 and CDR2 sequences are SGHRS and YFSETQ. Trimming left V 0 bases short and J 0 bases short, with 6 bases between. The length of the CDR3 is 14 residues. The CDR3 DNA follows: TGCGCCAGCAGCTTGGACAAACTGAACACTGAAGCTTTCTTT. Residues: CASSLDKLNTEAFF.

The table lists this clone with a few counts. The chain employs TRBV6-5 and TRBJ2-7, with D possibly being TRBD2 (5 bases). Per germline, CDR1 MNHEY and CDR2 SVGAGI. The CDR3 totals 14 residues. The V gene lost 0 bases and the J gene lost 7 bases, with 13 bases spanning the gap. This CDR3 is CASSYSTARGEQYF. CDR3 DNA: TGTGCCAGCAGTTACTCGACGGCTAGAGGGGAGCAGTACTTC.

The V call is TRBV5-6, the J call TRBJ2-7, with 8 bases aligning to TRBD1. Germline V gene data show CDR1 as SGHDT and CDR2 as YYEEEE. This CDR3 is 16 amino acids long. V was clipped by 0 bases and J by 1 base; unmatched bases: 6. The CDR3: CASSLAGQGRSYEQYF. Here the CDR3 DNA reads TGTGCCAGCAGCTTGGCCGGACAGGGTAGGTCCTACGAGCAGTACTTC.

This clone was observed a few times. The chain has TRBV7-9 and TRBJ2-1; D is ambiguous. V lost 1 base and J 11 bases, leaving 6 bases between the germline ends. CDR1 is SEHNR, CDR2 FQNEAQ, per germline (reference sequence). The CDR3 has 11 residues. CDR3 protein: CASSLDSQQFF. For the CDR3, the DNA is TGTGCCAGCAGCTTAGATTCTCAGCAGTTCTTC.

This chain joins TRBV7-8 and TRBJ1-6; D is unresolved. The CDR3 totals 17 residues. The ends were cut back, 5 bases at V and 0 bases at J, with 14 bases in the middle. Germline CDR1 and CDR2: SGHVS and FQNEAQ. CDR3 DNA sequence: TGTGCCAGCAGCCCCTCCGGAGGGAGCTCCTATAATTCACCCCTCCACTTT. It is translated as CASSPSGGSSYNSPLHF.

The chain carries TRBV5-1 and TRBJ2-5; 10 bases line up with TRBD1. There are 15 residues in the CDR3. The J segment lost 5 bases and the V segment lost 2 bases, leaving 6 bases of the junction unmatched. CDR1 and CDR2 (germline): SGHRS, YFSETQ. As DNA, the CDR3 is TGCGCCAGCAGCTTACGACAGGGGGCTGGGGAGACCCAGTACTTC. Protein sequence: CASSLRQGAGETQYF.

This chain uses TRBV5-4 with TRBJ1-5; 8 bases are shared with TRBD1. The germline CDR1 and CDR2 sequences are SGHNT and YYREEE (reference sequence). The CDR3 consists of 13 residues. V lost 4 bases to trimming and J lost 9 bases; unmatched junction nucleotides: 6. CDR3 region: CASSQGAELPQHF. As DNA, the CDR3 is TGTGCCAGCAGCCAGGGGGCGGAGTTGCCCCAGCATTTT.

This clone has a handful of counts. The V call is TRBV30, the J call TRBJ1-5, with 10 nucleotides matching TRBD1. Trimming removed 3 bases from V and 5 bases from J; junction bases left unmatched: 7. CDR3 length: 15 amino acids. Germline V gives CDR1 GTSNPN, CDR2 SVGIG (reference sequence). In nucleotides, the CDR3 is TGTGCCTGGAGCGGGGACAGGGGATTTCATCAGCCCCAGCATTTT. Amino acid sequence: CAWSGDRGFHQPQHF. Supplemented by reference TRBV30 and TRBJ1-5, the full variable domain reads SQTIHQWPATLVQPVGSPLSLECTVEGTSNPNLYWYRQAAGRGLQLLFYSVGIGQISSEVPQNLSASRPQDRQFILSSKKLLLSDSGFYLCAWSGDRGFHQPQHFGDGTRLSIL.

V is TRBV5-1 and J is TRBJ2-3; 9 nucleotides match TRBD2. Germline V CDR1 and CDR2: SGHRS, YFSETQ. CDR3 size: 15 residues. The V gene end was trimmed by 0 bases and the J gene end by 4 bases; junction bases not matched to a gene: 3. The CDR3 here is CASSLGGLAADTQYF. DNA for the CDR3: TGCGCCAGCAGCTTGGGGGGACTAGCCGCAGATACGCAGTATTTT.

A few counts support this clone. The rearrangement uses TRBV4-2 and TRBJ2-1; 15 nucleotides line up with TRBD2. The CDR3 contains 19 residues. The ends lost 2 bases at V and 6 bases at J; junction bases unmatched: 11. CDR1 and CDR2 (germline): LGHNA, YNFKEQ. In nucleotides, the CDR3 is TGTGCCAGCAGCCAAAACTTCTGGACTAGCGGGAGGGCGGGCAATGAGCAGTTCTTC. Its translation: CASSQNFWTSGRAGNEQFF.

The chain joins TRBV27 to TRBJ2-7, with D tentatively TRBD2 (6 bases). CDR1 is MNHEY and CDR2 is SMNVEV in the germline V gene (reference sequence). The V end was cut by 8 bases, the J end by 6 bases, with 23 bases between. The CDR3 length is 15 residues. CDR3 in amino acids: CASRRALAVYGEQYF. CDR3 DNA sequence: TGTGCCAGCCGGAGGGCCCTCGCGGTATATGGCGAGCAGTACTTC.

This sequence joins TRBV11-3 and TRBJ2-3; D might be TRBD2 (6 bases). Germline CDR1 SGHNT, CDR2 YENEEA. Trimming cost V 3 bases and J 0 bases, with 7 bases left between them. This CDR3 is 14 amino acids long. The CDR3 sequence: CASSFGGSTDTQYF. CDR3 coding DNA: TGTGCCAGCAGCTTTGGGGGGAGCACAGATACGCAGTATTTT. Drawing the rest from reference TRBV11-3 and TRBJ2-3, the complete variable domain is EAGVVQSPRYKIIEKKQPVAFWCNPISGHNTLYWYLQNLGQGPELLIRYENEEAVDDSQLPKDRFSAERLKGVDSTLKIQPAELGDSAVYLCASSFGGSTDTQYFGPGTRLTVL.

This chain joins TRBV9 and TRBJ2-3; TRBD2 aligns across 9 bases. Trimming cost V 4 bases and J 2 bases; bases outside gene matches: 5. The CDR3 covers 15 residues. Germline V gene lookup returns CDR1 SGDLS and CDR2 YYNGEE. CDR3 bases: TGTGCCAGCAGCAGGACTAGCGCATCCACAGATACGCAGTATTTT. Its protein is CASSRTSASTDTQYF.

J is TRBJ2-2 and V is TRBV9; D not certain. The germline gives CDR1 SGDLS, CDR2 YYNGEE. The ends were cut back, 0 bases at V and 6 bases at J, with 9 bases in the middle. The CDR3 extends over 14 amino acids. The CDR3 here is CASSVGRVPGELFF. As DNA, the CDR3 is TGTGCCAGCAGCGTAGGTCGGGTTCCCGGGGAGCTGTTTTTT.

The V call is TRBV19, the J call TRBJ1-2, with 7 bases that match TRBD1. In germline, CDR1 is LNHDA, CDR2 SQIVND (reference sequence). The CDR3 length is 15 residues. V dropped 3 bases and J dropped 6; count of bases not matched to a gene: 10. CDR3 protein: CASSISERGRNGYTF. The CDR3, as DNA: TGTGCCAGTAGTATCTCGGAAAGGGGGCGAAATGGCTACACCTTC.

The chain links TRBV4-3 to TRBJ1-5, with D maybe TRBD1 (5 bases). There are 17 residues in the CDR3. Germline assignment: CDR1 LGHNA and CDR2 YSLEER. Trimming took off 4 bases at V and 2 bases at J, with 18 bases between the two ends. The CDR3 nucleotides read TGCGCCAGCAGCCGGGAGCTGGGGGGATACGGCAATCAGCCCCAGCATTTT. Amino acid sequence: CASSRELGGYGNQPQHF.

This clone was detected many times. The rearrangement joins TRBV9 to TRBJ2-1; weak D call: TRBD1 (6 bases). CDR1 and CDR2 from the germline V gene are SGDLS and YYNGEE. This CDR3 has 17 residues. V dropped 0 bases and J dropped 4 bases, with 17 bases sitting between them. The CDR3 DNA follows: TGTGCCAGCAGCGTAGATGGGGATTGGGGGCTTTACAATGAGCAGTTCTTC. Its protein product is CASSVDGDWGLYNEQFF.

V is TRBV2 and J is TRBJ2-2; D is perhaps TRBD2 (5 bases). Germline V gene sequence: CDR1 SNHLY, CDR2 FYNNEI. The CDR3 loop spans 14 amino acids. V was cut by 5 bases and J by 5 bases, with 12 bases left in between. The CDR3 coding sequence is TGTGCCAGCAGTTTAGGACTTACAACCGGGGAGCTGTTTTTT. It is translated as CASSLGLTTGELFF.

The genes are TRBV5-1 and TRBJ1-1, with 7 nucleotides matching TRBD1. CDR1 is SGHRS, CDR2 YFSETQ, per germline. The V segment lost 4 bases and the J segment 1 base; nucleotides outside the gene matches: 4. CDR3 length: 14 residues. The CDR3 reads CASSGGTANTEAFF. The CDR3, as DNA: TGCGCCAGCAGCGGAGGGACAGCGAACACTGAAGCTTTCTTT.

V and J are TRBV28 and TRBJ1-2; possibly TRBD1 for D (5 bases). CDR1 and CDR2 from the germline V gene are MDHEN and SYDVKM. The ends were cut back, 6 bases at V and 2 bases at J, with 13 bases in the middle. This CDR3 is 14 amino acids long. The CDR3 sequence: CASSQIGGNYGYTF. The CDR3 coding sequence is TGTGCCAGCAGCCAAATCGGGGGGAACTATGGCTACACCTTC.

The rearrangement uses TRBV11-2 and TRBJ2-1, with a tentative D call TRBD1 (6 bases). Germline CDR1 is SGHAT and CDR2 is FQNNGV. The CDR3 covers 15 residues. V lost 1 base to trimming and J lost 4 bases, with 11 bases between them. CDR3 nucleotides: TGTGCCAGCAGCTTAGCAGGGGCCACTTACAATGAGCAGTTCTTC. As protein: CASSLAGATYNEQFF.